This T cell receptor (beta chain) was identified in a study of blood T cell repertoires in COVID-19. The overall study: PBMCs, B-cell-depleted T cells, or T cells were the source of the cDNA or gDNA that made up the material.

Trimming removed 6 bases at V and 0 bases at J, with 12 bases between. The CDR3 runs to 15 residues. Germline assignment: CDR1 MNHEY and CDR2 SVGAGI. Participant ages covered about 18 to 100 years across approximately 25 US areas. TCRdb keeps only in-frame clones here, not all; method: immunoSEQ multiplex PCR. The sample carries 320,000 or so clones, about nine tenths recorded once. The rearrangement uses TRBV6-5 and TRBJ1-3; D possibly corresponds to TRBD1 (5 bases). This sequence was found in a man in his 60s who had recovered from COVID-19. Sequencing used PBMCs or T cells enriched from blood (not recorded which). CDR3 DNA: TGTGCCAGCAGAAAAAGACAGAACTCTGGAAACACCATATATTTT. This codes for CASRKRQNSGNTIYF.